Included here is one T cell receptor beta chain sequence, with context. The antigen is not known. The data originate from a study of T-cell memory formation after mild COVID-19. Background on the study: Among the donors, TCR clusters were largely specific to each donor. Study observations and caveats: There was a balanced CD4/CD8 profile in clones contracting day 15 to 85, and later expanders leaned CD4+. CD4+ contracting clones were mainly CM and EM; CD8+ ones, EMRA.

This CDR3 has 16 residues. Germline V gene data show CDR1 as MNHEY and CDR2 as SVGAGI. V lost 2 bases and J lost 5, with 16 bases in between. Libraries for TCRalpha and TCRbeta carried sample barcodes and unique molecular identifiers via 5'RACE. TCRdb processed the 5' RACE reads anew with MiXCR; each CDR3 protein has one entry. The sample holds fewer than 250,000 distinct CDR3 sequences, roughly 27% seen once. Material: PBMCs or a T cell subset sorted from them (not recorded which). The TCR originated in an adult woman who had mild COVID-19 (a few samples of this study predate the infection). Cell type and time point are not known. The chain combines TRBV6-5 with TRBJ2-1; a weak D match, TRBD2 (6 bases). CDR3 nucleotide sequence: TGTGCCAGCAGTTACACGACGGGAGTGGGAAACAATGAGCAGTTCTTC. Its translation: CASSYTTGVGNNEQFF.